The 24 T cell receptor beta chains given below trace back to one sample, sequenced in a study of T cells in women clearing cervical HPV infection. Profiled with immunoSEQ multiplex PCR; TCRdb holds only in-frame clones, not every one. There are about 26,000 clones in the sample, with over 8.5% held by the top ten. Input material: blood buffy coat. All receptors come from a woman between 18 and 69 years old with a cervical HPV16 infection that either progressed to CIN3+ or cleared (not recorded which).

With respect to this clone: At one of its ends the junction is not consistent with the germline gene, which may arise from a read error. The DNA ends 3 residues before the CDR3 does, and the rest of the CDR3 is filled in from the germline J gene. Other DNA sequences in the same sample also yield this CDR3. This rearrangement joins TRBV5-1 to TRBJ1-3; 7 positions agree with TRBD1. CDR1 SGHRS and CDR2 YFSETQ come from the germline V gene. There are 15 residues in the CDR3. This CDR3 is CASSKTGLSGNTIYF. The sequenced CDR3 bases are TGCGCCAGCAGCAAGACAGGGTTATCTGGAAACACA.

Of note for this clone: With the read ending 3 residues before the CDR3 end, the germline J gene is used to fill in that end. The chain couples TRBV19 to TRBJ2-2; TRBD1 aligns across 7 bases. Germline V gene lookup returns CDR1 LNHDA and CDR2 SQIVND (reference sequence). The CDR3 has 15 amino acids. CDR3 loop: CASSTDRAANEKLFF. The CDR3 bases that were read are TGTGCCAGTAGTACCGACAGGGCCGCTAATGAAAAG.

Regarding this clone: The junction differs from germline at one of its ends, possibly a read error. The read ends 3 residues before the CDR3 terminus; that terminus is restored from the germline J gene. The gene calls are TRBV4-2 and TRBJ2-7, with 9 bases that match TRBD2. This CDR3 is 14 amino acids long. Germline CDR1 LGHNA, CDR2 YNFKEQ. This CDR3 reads CASSLGLAFYEQYF. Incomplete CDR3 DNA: TGCGCCAGCAGCTTGGGACTAGCTTTCTACGAG.

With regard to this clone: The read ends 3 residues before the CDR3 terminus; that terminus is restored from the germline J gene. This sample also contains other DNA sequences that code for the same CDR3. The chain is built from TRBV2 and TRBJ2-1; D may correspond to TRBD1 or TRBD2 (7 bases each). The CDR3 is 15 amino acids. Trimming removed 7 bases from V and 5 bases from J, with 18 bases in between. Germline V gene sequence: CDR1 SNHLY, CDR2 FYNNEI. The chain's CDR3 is CASTKDREGDNEQFF. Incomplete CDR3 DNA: TGTGCCAGCACTAAAGACAGGGAGGGGGACAATGAG.

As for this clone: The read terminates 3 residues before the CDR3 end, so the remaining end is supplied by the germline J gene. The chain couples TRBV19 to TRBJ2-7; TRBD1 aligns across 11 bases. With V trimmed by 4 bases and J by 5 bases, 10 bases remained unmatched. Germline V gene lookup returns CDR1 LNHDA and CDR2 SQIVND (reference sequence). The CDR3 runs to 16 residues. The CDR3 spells CASSRITGTGGHEQYF. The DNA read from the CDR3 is TGTGCCAGTAGTAGGATTACCGGGACAGGGGGACACGAG.

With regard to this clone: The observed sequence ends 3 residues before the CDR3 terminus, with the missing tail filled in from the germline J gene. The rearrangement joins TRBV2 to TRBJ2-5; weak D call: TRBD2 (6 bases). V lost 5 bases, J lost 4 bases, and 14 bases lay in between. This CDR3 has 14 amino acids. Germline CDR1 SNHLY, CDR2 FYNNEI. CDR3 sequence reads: CASSFAGLLETQYF. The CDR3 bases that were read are TGTGCCAGCAGTTTCGCGGGGCTGTTAGAGACC.

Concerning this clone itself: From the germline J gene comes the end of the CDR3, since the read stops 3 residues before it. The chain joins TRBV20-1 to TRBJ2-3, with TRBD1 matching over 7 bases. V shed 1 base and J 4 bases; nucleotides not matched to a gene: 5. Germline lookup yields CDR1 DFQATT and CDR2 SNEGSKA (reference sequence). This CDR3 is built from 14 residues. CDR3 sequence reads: CSARGQGVADTQYF. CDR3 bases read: TGCAGTGCTAGAGGGCAGGGGGTTGCAGATACG.

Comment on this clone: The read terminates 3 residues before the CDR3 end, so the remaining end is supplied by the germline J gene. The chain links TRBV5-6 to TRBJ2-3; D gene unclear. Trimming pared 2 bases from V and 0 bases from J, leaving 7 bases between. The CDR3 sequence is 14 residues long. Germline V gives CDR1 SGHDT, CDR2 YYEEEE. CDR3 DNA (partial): TGTGCCAGCAGCTTCACAGTTAGCACAGATACG. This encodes CASSFTVSTDT. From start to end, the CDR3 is CASSFTVSTDTQYF.

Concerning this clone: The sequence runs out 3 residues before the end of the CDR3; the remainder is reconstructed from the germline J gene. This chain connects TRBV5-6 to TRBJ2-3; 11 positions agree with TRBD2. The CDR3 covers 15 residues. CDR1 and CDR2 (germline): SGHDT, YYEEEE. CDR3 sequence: CASSLRLAGQETQYF. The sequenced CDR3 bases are TGTGCCAGCAGCTTAAGACTAGCGGGACAAGAGACG.

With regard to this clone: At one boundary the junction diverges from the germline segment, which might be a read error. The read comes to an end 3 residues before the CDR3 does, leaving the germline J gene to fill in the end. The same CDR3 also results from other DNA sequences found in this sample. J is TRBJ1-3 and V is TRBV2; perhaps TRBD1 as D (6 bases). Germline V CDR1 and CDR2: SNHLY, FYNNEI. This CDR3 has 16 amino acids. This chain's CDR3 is CASSVAPGASGNTIYF. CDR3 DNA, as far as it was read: TGTGCCAGCAGTGTAGCGCCAGGGGCCTCTGGAAACACG.

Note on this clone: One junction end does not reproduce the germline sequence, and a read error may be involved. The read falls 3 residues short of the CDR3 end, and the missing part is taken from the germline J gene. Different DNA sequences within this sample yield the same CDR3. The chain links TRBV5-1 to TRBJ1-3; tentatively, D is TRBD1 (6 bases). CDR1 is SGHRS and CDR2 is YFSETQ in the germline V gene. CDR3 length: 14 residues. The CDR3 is CASSLGQAGNTIYF. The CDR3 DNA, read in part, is TGCGCCAGCAGCTTGGGACAGGCTGGAAACACG.

CDR3 DNA (partial): TGCGCCAGCAGCTTGGGCAGGGCGAATGAG. It translates to CASSLGRANE. The whole CDR3 protein reads CASSLGRANEQFF. The genes are TRBV5-1 and TRBJ2-1; TRBD1 might be the D (5 bases). The read gets to within 3 residues of the CDR3 end, and the germline J gene fills in the rest. The CDR3 runs 13 residues. Per germline, CDR1 SGHRS and CDR2 YFSETQ. The V end was cut by 0 bases, the J end by 7 bases, with 8 bases between.

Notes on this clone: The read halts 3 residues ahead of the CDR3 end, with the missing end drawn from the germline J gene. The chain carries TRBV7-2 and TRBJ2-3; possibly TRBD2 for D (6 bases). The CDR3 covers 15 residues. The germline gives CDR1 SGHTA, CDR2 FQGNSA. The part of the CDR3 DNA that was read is TGTGCCAGCAGCTTAGGGGGCGGGGTTCAAGAGACG. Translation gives CASSLGGGVQET. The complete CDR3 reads CASSLGGGVQETQYF. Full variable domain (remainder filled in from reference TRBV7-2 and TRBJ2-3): GAGVSQSPSNKVTEKGKDVELRCDPISGHTALYWYRQSLGQGLEFLIYFQGNSAPDKSGLPSDRFSAERTGGSVSTLTIQRTQQEDSAVYLCASSLGGGVQETQYFGPGTRLTVL.

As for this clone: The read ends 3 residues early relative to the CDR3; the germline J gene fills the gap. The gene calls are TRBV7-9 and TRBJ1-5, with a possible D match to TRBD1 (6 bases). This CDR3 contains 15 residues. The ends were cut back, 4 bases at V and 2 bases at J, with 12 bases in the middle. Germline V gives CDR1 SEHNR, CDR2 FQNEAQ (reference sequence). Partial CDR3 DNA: TGTGCCAGCAGCTCAGGGGTTGTCGGCAATCAGCCC. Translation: CASSSGVVGNQP. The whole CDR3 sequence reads CASSSGVVGNQPQHF.

The sequenced part of the CDR3 DNA is TGTGCCAGCAGCCCGACAGGCTTGAGCTCCTACAATGAG. Translation gives CASSPTGLSSYNE. From start to end, the CDR3 is CASSPTGLSSYNEQFF. The V gene is TRBV7-6, the J gene TRBJ2-1; maybe TRBD1 (6 bases). The read comes to an end 3 residues before the CDR3 does, leaving the germline J gene to fill in the end. Germline CDR1 SGHVS, CDR2 FNYEAQ. The CDR3 runs 16 residues. Trimming pared 5 bases from V and 0 bases from J, leaving 14 bases between.

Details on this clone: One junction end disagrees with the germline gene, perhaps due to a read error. The CDR3 bases that were read are TGTGCCAGCAGTCACTCCTGGGGGGAGCCG. Its translation is CASSHSWGEP. The whole CDR3 protein reads CASSHSWGEPQYF. The chain employs TRBV6-2 or TRBV6-3 and TRBJ2-3, with D tentatively TRBD2 (6 bases). With the read ending 3 residues before the CDR3 end, the germline J gene is used to fill in that end. This CDR3 is 13 amino acids long. The germline gives CDR1 MNHEY, CDR2 SVGEGT.

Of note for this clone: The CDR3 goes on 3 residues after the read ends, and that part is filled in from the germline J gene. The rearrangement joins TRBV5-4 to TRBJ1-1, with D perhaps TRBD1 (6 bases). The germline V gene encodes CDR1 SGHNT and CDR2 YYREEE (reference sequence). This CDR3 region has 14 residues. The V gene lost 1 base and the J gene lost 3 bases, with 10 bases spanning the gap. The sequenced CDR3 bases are TGTGCCAGCAGCTTGACAGGGAAGGACACTGAA. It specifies CASSLTGKDTE. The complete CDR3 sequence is CASSLTGKDTEAFF.

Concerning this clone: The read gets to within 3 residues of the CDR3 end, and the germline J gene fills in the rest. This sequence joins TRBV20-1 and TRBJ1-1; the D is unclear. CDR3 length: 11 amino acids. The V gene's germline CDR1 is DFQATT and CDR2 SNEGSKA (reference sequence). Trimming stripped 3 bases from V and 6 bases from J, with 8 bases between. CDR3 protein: CSARGSSEAFF. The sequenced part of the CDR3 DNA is TGCAGTGCTAGGGGCAGCTCTGAA.

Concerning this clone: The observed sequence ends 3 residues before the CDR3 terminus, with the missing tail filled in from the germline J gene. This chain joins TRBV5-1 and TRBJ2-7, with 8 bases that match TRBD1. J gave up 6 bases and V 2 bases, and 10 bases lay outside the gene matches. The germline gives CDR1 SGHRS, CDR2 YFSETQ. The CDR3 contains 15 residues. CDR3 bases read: TGCGCCAGCAGCTTAAGGGCCAGGGGGCAATCCGAG. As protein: CASSLRARGQSE. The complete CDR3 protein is CASSLRARGQSEQYF.

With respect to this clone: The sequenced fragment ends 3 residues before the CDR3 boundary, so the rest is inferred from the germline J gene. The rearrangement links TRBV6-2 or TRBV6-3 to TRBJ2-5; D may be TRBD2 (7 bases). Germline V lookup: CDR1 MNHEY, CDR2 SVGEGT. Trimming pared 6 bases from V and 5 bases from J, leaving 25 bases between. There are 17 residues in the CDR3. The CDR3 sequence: CASRTLSRGGLVETQYF. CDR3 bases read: TGTGCCAGCAGGACCCTTTCGAGGGGGGGCCTTGTGGAGACC.

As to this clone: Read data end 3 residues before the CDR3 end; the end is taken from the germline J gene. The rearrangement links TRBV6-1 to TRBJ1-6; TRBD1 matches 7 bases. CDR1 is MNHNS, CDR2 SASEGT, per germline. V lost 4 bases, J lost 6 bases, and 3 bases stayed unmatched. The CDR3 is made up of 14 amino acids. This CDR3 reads CASSAGQSNSPLHF. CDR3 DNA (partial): TGTGCCAGCAGTGCGGGACAGAGTAATTCACCC.

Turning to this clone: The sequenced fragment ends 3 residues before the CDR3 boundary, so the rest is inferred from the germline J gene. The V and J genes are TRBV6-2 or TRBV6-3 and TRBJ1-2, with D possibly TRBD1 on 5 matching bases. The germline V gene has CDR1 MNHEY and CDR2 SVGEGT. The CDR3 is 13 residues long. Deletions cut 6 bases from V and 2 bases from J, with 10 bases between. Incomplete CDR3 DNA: TGTGCCAGCAGAAGGGGCATCAACTATGGC. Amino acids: CASRRGINYG. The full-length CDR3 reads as CASRRGINYGYTF.

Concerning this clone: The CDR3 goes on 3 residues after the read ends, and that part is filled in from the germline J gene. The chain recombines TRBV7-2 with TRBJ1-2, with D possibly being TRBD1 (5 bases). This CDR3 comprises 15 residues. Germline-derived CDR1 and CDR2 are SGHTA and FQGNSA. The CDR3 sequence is CASSLSGTSTDTYTF. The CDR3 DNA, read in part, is TGTGCCAGCAGCTTATCAGGGACTAGCACAGATACC.

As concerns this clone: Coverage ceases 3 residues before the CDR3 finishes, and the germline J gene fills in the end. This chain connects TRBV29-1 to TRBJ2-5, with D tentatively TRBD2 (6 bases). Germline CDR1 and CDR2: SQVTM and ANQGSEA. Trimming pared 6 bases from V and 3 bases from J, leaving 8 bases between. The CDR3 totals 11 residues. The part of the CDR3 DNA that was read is TGCAGCGTGTCGGGGGAAGAGACC. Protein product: CSVSGEET. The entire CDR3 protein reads CSVSGEETQYF.